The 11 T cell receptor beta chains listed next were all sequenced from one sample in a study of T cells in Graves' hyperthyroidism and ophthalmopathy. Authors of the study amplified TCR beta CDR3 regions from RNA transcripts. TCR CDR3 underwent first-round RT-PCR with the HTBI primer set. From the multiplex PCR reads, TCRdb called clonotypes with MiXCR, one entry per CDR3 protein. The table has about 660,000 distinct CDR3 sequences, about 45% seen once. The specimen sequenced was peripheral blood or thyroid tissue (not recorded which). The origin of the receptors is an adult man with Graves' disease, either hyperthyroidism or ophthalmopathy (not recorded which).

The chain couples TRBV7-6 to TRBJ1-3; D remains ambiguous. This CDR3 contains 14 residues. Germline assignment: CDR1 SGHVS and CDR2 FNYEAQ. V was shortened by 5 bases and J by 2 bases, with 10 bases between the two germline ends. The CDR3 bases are TGTGCCAGCAGCCAGACCCCGGCTGGAAACACCATATATTTT. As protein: CASSQTPAGNTIYF.

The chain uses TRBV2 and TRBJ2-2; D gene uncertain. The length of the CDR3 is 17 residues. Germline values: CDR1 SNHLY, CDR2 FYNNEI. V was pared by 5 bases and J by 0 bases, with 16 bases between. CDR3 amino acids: CASSYSFGRSNTGELFF. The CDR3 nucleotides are TGTGCCAGCAGTTACTCTTTCGGGCGCTCGAACACCGGGGAGCTGTTTTTT.

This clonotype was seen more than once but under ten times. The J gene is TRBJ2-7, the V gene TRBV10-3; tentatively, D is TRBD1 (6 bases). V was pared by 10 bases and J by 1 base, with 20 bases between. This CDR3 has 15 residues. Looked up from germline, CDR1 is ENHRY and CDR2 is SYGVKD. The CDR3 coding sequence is TGTGCCACAATGTTTTCCCGCCAGGGGTCCTACGAGCAGTACTTC. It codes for CATMFSRQGSYEQYF.

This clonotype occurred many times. The DNA of the CDR3 is TGTGCCAGCAGCTTAGATATCGAGGGTGGGCAGCCCCAGCATTTT. Translation gives CASSLDIEGGQPQHF. The chain couples TRBV7-9 to TRBJ1-5; D remains unclear. V was pared by 1 base and J by 7 bases, with 14 bases between. The germline V gene encodes CDR1 SEHNR and CDR2 FQNEAQ (reference sequence). The CDR3 runs to 15 residues.

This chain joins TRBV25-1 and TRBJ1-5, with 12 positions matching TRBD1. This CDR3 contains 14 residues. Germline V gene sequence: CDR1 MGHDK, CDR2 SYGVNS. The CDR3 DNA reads TGTGCTAGAGAGGGACAGGGGGCTACTCAGCCCCAGCATTTT. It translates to CAREGQGATQPQHF.

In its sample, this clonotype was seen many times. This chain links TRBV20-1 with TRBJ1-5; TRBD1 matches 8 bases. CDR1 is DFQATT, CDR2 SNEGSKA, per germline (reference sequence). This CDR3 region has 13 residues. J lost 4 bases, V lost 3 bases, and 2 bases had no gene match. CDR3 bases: TGCAGTGCTAGGACAGGGGATAATCAGCCCCAGCATTTT. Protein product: CSARTGDNQPQHF.

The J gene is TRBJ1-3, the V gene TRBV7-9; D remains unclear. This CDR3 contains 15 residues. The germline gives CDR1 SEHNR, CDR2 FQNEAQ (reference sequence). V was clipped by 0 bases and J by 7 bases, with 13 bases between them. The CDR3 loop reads CASSLAQDPWNTIYF. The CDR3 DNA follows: TGTGCCAGCAGCTTAGCGCAGGACCCTTGGAACACCATATATTTT.

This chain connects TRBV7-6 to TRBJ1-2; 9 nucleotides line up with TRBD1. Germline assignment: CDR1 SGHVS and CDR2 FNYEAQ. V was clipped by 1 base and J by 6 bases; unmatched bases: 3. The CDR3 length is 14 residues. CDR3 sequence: CASSLDRGHDGYTF. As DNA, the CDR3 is TGTGCCAGCAGCTTAGACAGGGGGCATGATGGCTACACCTTC.

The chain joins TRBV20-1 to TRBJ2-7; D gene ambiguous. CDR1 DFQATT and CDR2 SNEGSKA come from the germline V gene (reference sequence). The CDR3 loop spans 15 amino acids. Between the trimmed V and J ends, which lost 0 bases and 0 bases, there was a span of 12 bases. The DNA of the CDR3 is TGCAGTGCTAGAGATCCCCGGCTAAGCTCCTACGAGCAGTACTTC. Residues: CSARDPRLSSYEQYF.

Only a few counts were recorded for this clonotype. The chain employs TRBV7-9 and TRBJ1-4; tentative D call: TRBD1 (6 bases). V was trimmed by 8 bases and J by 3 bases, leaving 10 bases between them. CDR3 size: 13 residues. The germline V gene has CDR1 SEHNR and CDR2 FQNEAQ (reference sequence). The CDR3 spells CASAGVANEKLFF. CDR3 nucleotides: TGTGCCAGCGCAGGGGTCGCTAATGAAAAACTGTTTTTT.

CDR3 nucleotides: TGCAGCGGACTGGGACAGGGCGGGGGCTACACCTTC. This encodes CSGLGQGGGYTF. The V gene is TRBV29-1, the J gene TRBJ1-2; TRBD1 aligns across 9 bases. The CDR3 spans 12 residues. Germline trimming cut 7 bases from V and 8 bases from J; bases unmatched to any gene: 8. Germline V gene data show CDR1 as SQVTM and CDR2 as ANQGSEA. Combining the CDR3 with reference TRBV29-1 and TRBJ1-2 gives the whole variable domain SAVISQKPSRDICQRGTSLTIQCQVDSQVTMMFWYRQQPGQSLTLIATANQGSEATYESGFVIDKFPISRPNLTFSTLTVSNMSPEDSSIYLCSGLGQGGGYTFGSGTRLTVV.